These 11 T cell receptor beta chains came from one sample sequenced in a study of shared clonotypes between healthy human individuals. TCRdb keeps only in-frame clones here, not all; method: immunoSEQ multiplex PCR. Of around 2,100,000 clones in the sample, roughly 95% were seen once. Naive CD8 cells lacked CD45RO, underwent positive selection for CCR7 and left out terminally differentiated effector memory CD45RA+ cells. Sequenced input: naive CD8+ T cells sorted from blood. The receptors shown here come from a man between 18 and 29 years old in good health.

DNA of the CDR3: TGTGCCAGCAGCCCCGAGAGCGGGGTCAACACCGGGGAGCTGTTTTTT. Its protein is CASSPESGVNTGELFF. V usage is TRBV7-8 and J usage is TRBJ2-2; 7 positions agree with TRBD2. There are 16 residues in the CDR3. The junction had 8 bases not matched to a gene; V was cut back by 5 bases and J by 2 bases. CDR1 and CDR2 (germline): SGHVS, FQNEAQ.

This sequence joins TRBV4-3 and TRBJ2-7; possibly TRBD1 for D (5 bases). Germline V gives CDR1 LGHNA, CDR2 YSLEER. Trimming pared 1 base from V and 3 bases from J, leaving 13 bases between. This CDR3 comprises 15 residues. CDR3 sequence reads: CASSQGQLPGYEQYF. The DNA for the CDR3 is TGCGCCAGCAGCCAAGGACAGCTCCCCGGCTACGAGCAGTACTTC.

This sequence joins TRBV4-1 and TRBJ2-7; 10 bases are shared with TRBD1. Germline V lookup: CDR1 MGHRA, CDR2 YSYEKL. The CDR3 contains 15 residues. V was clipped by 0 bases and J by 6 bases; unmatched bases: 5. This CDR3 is CASSQDRTGGSEQYF. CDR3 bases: TGCGCCAGCAGCCAAGATAGGACAGGGGGATCCGAGCAGTACTTC.

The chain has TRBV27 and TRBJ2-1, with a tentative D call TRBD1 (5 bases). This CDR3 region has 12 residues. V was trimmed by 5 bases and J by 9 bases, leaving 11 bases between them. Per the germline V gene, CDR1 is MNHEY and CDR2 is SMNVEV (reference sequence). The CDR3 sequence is CASSIVRGEQFF. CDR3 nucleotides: TGTGCCAGCAGTATCGTAAGGGGTGAGCAGTTCTTC.

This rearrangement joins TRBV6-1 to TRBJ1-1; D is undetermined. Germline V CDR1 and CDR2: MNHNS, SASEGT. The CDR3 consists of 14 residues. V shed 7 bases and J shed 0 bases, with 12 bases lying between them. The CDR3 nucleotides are TGTGCCAGCACTTGGGCGGGGATGAACACTGAAGCTTTCTTT. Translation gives CASTWAGMNTEAFF.

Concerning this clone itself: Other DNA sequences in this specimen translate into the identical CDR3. This chain's CDR3 is CASSRGDTQYF. The CDR3 coding sequence is TGTGCCAGCAGTAGGGGGGATACGCAGTATTTT. The chain couples TRBV27 to TRBJ2-3; D may be TRBD1 (6 bases). Germline V gene data show CDR1 as MNHEY and CDR2 as SMNVEV (reference sequence). Trimming removed 5 bases at V and 6 bases at J, with 6 bases between. The CDR3 is made up of 11 amino acids.

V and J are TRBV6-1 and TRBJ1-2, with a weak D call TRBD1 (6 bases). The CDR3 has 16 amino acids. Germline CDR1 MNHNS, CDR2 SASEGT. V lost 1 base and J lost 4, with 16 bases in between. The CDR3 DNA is TGTGCCAGCAGTGAAGAGTGGGTAGAGGGGGGCTATGGCTACACCTTC. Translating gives CASSEEWVEGGYGYTF.

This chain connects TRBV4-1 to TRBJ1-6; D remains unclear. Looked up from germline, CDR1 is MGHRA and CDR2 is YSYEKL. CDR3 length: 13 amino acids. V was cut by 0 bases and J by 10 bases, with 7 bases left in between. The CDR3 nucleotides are TGCGCCAGCAGCCAAGATCCGCTATCACCCCTCCACTTT. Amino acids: CASSQDPLSPLHF.

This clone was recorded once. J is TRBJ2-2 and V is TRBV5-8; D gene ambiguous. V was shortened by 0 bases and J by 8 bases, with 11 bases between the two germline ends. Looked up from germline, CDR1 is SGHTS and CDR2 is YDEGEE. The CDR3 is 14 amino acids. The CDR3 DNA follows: TGTGCCAGCAGCTTGGTGGGATCGAAGGGGGAGCTGTTTTTT. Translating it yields CASSLVGSKGELFF.

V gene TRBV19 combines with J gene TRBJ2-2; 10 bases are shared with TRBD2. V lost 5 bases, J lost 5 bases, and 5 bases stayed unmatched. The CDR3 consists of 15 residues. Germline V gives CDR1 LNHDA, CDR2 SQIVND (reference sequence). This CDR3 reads CASSAIAGGTGELFF. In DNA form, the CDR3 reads TGTGCCAGTAGTGCGATAGCGGGAGGTACCGGGGAGCTGTTTTTT. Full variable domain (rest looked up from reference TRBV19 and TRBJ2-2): DGGITQSPKYLFRKEGQNVTLSCEQNLNHDAMYWYRQDPGQGLRLIYYSQIVNDFQKGDIAEGYSVSREKKESFPLTVTSAQKNPTAFYLCASSAIAGGTGELFFGEGSRLTVL.

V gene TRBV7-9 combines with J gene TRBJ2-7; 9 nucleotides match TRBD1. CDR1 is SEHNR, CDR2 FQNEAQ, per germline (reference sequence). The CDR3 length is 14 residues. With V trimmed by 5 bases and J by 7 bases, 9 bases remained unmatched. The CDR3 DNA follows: TGTGCCAGCAGCCCACCGGGACAGGGAGAAGAGCAGTACTTC. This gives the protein CASSPPGQGEEQYF.